Here is one T cell receptor (beta chain) with its context. What it recognizes is unknown. These data are taken from a study of T cell responses to AZD1222 COVID-19 vaccine. Findings of the study overall: Spike-specific TCR breadth and depth were elevated following two AZD1222 doses. Only a handful of AZD1222 recipients, six or seven in all, had baseline seropositivity. Vaccine-associated CD4 TCRs ranged over spike, dominating at 160-218 and 743-854. After the peak T cell response, and only then, were repertoires sampled.

This CDR3 comprises 13 residues. Per the germline V gene, CDR1 is SGHNT and CDR2 is YYREEE (reference sequence). Trimming left V 5 bases short and J 1 base short, with 6 bases between. Sequencing used immunoSEQ multiplex PCR; TCRdb keeps in-frame clones, though not all of them. The sample has about 67,000 clones, under 90% seen once; the top ten hold about 20%. This sequence originates from an adult in good health. This rearrangement joins TRBV5-4 to TRBJ2-2, with D unresolved. This material consisted of peripheral blood, taken on day 0 of AZD1222 vaccination. For the CDR3, the DNA is TGTGCCAGCAGGGGATGGAACACCGGGGAGCTGTTTTTT. The encoded protein is CASRGWNTGELFF.